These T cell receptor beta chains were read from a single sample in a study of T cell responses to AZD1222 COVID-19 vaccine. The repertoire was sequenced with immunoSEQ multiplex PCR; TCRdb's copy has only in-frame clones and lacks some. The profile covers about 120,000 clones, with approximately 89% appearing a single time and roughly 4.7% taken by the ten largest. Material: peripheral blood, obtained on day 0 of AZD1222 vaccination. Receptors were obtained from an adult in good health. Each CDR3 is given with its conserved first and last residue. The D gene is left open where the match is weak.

CDR3: CASSQEPTSGYTGELFF
DNA: TGTGCCAGCAGCCAAGAGCCGACTAGCGGTTACACCGGGGAGCTGTTTTTT
J: TRBJ2-2
D: TRBD2
V: TRBV5-4

CDR3: CASSAHHFDTQYF
DNA: TGTGCCAGCAGCGCCCACCACTTTGATACGCAGTATTTT
J: TRBJ2-3
D: NA
V: TRBV9

CDR3: CSALGLAQETQYF
DNA: TGCAGCGCCCTTGGACTGGCACAAGAGACCCAGTACTTC
J: TRBJ2-5
D: NA
V: TRBV29-1

CDR3: CASSPTGLNQPQHF
DNA: TGTGCCAGCTCACCGACGGGGCTCAATCAGCCCCAGCATTTT
J: TRBJ1-5
D: NA
V: TRBV18

CDR3: CASRSGTLHQPQHF
DNA: TGTGCCAGCAGATCCGGGACCTTGCATCAGCCCCAGCATTTT
J: TRBJ1-5
D: NA
V: TRBV6-6

CDR3: CASSYYPDRRTAGELFF
DNA: TGTGCCAGCAGTTACTACCCAGACAGGCGTACCGCCGGGGAGCTGTTTTTT
J: TRBJ2-2
D: NA
V: TRBV6-2/TRBV6-3

CDR3: CASSSGRLAGVGDTQYF
DNA: TGTGCCAGCAGTTCGGGGAGACTAGCGGGGGTGGGAGATACGCAGTATTTT
J: TRBJ2-3
D: TRBD2
V: TRBV27

CDR3: CASSSGHVDTQYF
DNA: TGTGCCAGCAGTTCAGGACACGTAGATACGCAGTATTTT
J: TRBJ2-3
D: NA
V: TRBV27

CDR3: CASSANYRGGNQPQHF
DNA: TGTGCCAGCAGTGCTAACTACAGGGGTGGCAATCAGCCCCAGCATTTT
J: TRBJ1-5
D: TRBD1
V: TRBV6-2/TRBV6-3

CDR3: CASSSFSGSYEQYF
DNA: TGTGCCAGCAGCTCGTTCTCCGGATCCTACGAGCAGTACTTC
J: TRBJ2-7
D: NA
V: TRBV6-5

CDR3: CASSSPDRATNEKLFF
DNA: TGTGCCAGCAGCTCCCCAGACAGGGCAACTAATGAAAAACTGTTTTTT
J: TRBJ1-4
D: TRBD1
V: TRBV7-9

CDR3: CASSSTGTNNSPLHF
DNA: TGTGCCAGTAGTTCCACCGGGACAAATAATTCACCCCTCCACTTT
J: TRBJ1-6
D: NA
V: TRBV19